This T cell receptor beta chain emerged from a study of blood T cells in healthy people across ages. Overall study findings and caveats: Researchers report that TCR beta diversity correlated strongly with naive T cell percentage.

A remark on this clonotype: What it recognizes is unknown.

Next came a second PCR, run for about 6 to 11 cycles, which used a sample-barcoded 5' primer along with a J-beta primer mix. TCRdb redid the calling of the 5' RACE reads with MiXCR, one entry per CDR3 protein. Among some 750,000 distinct CDR3 sequences listed, around a fifth were seen once. The CDR3 is 13 residues long. Germline CDR1 reads SNHLY; CDR2 reads FYNNEI. Trimming took 7 bases from V and 0 from J, leaving 9 bases between them. The sample comprised blood. This chain joins TRBV2 and TRBJ2-5, with D unclear. The receptor's source is a man in his 70s in good health. The CDR3 DNA reads as TGTGCCAGCAATCAAGGGTACCAAGAGACCCAGTACTTC. Its translation is CASNQGYQETQYF.